These 22 T cell receptor beta chains originate from one sample sequenced in a study of T-cell reconstitution after alpha-beta-depleted transplantation in children. This sample's TCRbeta library carried unique molecular identifier barcodes. TCRdb called the PCR reads again in MiXCR, with one record for every CDR3 protein. The sample holds about a million distinct CDR3 sequences; under 30% are singletons and the top ten take about 28%. The specimen was PBMCs, mostly from graft donor cells, collected 360 days after TCRalphabeta/CD19-depleted stem cell transplant. The receptors here all came from a boy under two years old who had a stem cell transplant for SCID, so the T cells may come from the graft donor.

The V gene is TRBV7-2, the J gene TRBJ2-3; D may be TRBD1 (5 bases). From germline, CDR1 is SGHTA and CDR2 FQGNSA. The ends were cut back, 2 bases at V and 2 bases at J, with 17 bases in the middle. This CDR3 is 17 amino acids long. CDR3 sequence reads: CASSLSLTVLSTDTQYF. The CDR3 DNA sequence: TGTGCCAGCAGCTTATCACTGACAGTACTTTCCACAGATACGCAGTATTTT.

Only a few counts were recorded for this clonotype. The chain has TRBV24-1 and TRBJ2-1; 9 bases agree with TRBD1. Trimming removed 3 bases from V and 5 bases from J; junction bases left unmatched: 10. This CDR3 region has 17 residues. CDR1 and CDR2 from the germline V gene are KGHDR and SFDVKD. The CDR3 region is CATSDRKDRGLHNEQFF. CDR3 DNA: TGTGCCACCAGTGATAGAAAGGACAGGGGCCTGCACAATGAGCAGTTCTTC.

The gene calls are TRBV30 and TRBJ2-1, with TRBD2 matching over 7 bases. V shed 3 bases and J 5 bases; nucleotides not matched to a gene: 10. Looked up from germline, CDR1 is GTSNPN and CDR2 is SVGIG (reference sequence). CDR3 size: 15 residues. The chain's CDR3 is CAWRRSGKGNNEQFF. In DNA form, the CDR3 reads TGTGCCTGGAGAAGGAGCGGGAAGGGCAACAATGAGCAGTTCTTC.

This clonotype was seen many times. As DNA, the CDR3 is TGTGCCAGCAGCCAATTAACTGAAGCTTTCTTT. Translation gives CASSQLTEAFF. This rearrangement joins TRBV14 to TRBJ1-1; no clear D gene. Germline V lookup: CDR1 SGHDN, CDR2 FVKESK. This CDR3 has 11 residues. V shed 2 bases and J shed 5 bases, with 3 bases lying between them.

This clonotype came up a few times. The chain couples TRBV10-2 to TRBJ2-1; D call uncertain. Germline V lookup: CDR1 WSHSY, CDR2 SAAADI. Trimming removed 2 bases at V and 10 bases at J, with 18 bases between. The CDR3 has 15 amino acids. The CDR3 coding sequence is TGCGCCAGCAGTGAGGCTCCCTCCTTGCCATTGGAGCAGTTCTTC. Translation gives CASSEAPSLPLEQFF.

This clonotype has only a few counts. The chain is built from TRBV12-3 or TRBV12-4 and TRBJ2-1; tentatively, D is TRBD2 (5 bases). The CDR3 consists of 13 residues. The V and J ends lost 3 bases and 10 bases respectively, with 13 bases between them. The CDR3: CASSFPGIPEQFF. DNA of the CDR3: TGTGCCAGCAGTTTCCCCGGGATTCCAGAGCAGTTCTTC.

The table lists this clonotype with a count of one. The gene calls are TRBV6-1 and TRBJ2-7; D is undetermined. The CDR3 contains 13 residues. The germline gives CDR1 MNHNS, CDR2 SASEGT. Between the trimmed V and J ends, which lost 6 bases and 7 bases, there was a span of 16 bases. The CDR3 loop is CASREILQVEQYF. The CDR3 DNA follows: TGTGCCAGCAGGGAGATACTGCAGGTGGAGCAGTACTTC.

Only a few counts were recorded for this clonotype. The chain is built from TRBV5-1 and TRBJ1-6; D ambiguous. The CDR3 loop spans 14 amino acids. V was pared by 1 base and J by 2 bases, with 4 bases between. Germline CDR1 reads SGHRS; CDR2 reads YFSETQ. The CDR3 DNA follows: TGCGCCAGCAGCTTGCGCCCCTATAATTCACCCCTCCACTTT. This sequence encodes CASSLRPYNSPLHF. The full variable domain, its missing parts supplied by reference TRBV5-1 and TRBJ1-6, is KAGVTQTPRYLIKTRGQQVTLSCSPISGHRSVSWYQQTPGQGLQFLFEYFSETQRNKGNFPGRFSGRQFSNSRSEMNVSTLELGDSALYLCASSLRPYNSPLHFGNGTRLTVT.

V usage is TRBV4-1 and J usage is TRBJ2-5; D assignment may be TRBD1 or TRBD2 (5 bases each). The CDR3 length is 16 residues. Trimming took 1 base from V and 0 from J, leaving 12 bases between them. CDR1 and CDR2 from the germline V gene are MGHRA and YSYEKL. The CDR3 region is CASSQGLGADQETQYF. The CDR3 nucleotides are TGCGCCAGCAGCCAAGGCCTCGGGGCAGACCAAGAGACCCAGTACTTC.

To note about this clonotype: The conserved phenylalanine or tryptophan normally closing the CDR3 is absent here, so this likely arose from a read error. The chain links TRBV6-5 to TRBJ1-4; 10 bases are shared with TRBD1. Per germline, CDR1 MNHEY and CDR2 SVGAGI. Trimming took 4 bases from V and 8 from J; bases not matched to a gene: 7. This CDR3 contains 15 residues. Written as DNA, the CDR3 is TGTGCCAGCAGTTCCTCCGGGACAGGGGACGAAAAACTGTTTTGT. Protein: CASSSSGTGDEKLFC.

This clonotype has only a few counts. The rearrangement uses TRBV7-2 and TRBJ2-3; 11 bases align to TRBD2. Germline V gene data show CDR1 as SGHTA and CDR2 as FQGNSA. V was pared by 5 bases and J by 5 bases, with 6 bases of the junction left unmatched. The CDR3 is 15 amino acids. The CDR3 coding sequence is TGTGCCAGCAGCCCAATAGCGGGGGGGCGAGATACGCAGTATTTT. Residues: CASSPIAGGRDTQYF.

This clonotype appeared many times. The chain employs TRBV28 and TRBJ2-7, with D tentatively TRBD1 (5 bases). The germline CDR1 and CDR2 sequences are MDHEN and SYDVKM. The CDR3 sequence is 12 residues long. Between the trimmed V and J ends, which lost 6 bases and 3 bases, there was a span of 9 bases. The CDR3 DNA is TGTGCCAGCAGCTTAACAGGCTACGAGCAGTACTTC. Amino acid sequence: CASSLTGYEQYF.

The rearrangement uses TRBV5-5 and TRBJ2-1, with TRBD2 identical over 8 bases. The CDR3 consists of 17 residues. The V segment lost 0 bases and the J segment 5 bases; nucleotides outside the gene matches: 10. Germline CDR1 is SGHKS and CDR2 is YYEKEE (reference sequence). In nucleotides, the CDR3 is TGTGCCAGCAGCTTGGTTATCCCGGGGGGGCTCAACAATGAGCAGTTCTTC. As protein: CASSLVIPGGLNNEQFF.

The sample holds a few counts of this clonotype. This chain connects TRBV6-1 to TRBJ2-1; the D gene could be TRBD1 or TRBD2 (5 bases each). CDR3 length: 15 residues. Germline CDR1 MNHNS, CDR2 SASEGT. Trimming took off 6 bases at V and 5 bases at J, with 17 bases between the two ends. For the CDR3, the DNA is TGTGCCAGCAGCCCCCGGGGCCCTAGAAACAATGAGCAGTTCTTC. Its protein product is CASSPRGPRNNEQFF.

In its sample, this clonotype was seen a few times. The chain links TRBV28 to TRBJ2-1; a weak D match, TRBD2 (6 bases). V lost 3 bases, J lost 2 bases, and 11 bases lay in between. The length of the CDR3 is 15 residues. Germline CDR1 and CDR2: MDHEN and SYDVKM. The CDR3 sequence is CASSFYPGAYNEQFF. CDR3 coding DNA: TGTGCCAGCAGTTTTTATCCGGGGGCCTACAATGAGCAGTTCTTC.

This clonotype was seen a handful of times. The chain links TRBV4-1 to TRBJ2-1; 13 bases map to TRBD2. The CDR3 runs to 15 residues. Unmatched junction bases numbered 3, after V lost 4 bases and J lost 6 bases. Germline CDR1 is MGHRA and CDR2 is YSYEKL. The CDR3 spells CASSPLAGGINEQFF. In nucleotides, the CDR3 is TGCGCCAGCAGCCCACTAGCGGGGGGGATCAATGAGCAGTTCTTC.

This chain links TRBV20-1 with TRBJ2-4; 12 nucleotides align to TRBD1. Germline values: CDR1 DFQATT, CDR2 SNEGSKA (reference sequence). This CDR3 spans 15 amino acids. J was trimmed by 6 bases and V by 3 bases; bases with no gene match: 6. This CDR3 is CSASYMGQGANIQYF. The CDR3, as DNA: TGCAGTGCTAGCTACATGGGACAGGGGGCAAACATTCAGTACTTC.

The chain couples TRBV11-2 to TRBJ1-4, with TRBD1 identical over 10 bases. The CDR3 is 18 amino acids. Trimming took 5 bases from V and 0 from J; bases not matched to a gene: 9. From germline, CDR1 is SGHAT and CDR2 FQNNGV. The CDR3 here is CASSPRQGAPATNEKLFF. The CDR3 DNA reads as TGTGCCAGCAGCCCCCGACAGGGGGCGCCTGCAACTAATGAAAAACTGTTTTTT.

The chain is built from TRBV3-1 and TRBJ1-2, with 12 bases lining up with TRBD1. The ends lost 4 bases at V and 7 bases at J; junction bases unmatched: 7. Germline CDR1 is LGHDT and CDR2 is YNNKEL (reference sequence). This CDR3 has 15 amino acids. CDR3 sequence: CASSLRDRGRFGYTF. The CDR3 DNA reads as TGTGCCAGCAGCCTCCGGGACAGGGGGCGGTTTGGCTACACCTTC.

V is TRBV9 and J is TRBJ2-1; D gene unclear. The V gene lost 4 bases and the J gene lost 0 bases, with 17 bases spanning the gap. Per the germline V gene, CDR1 is SGDLS and CDR2 is YYNGEE. This CDR3 contains 17 residues. CDR3 residues: CASSHSPGRSSYNEQFF. The CDR3 DNA is TGTGCCAGCAGCCATTCCCCGGGCCGGAGCTCCTACAATGAGCAGTTCTTC.

The gene calls are TRBV5-1 and TRBJ2-5; no firm D call. V was clipped by 0 bases and J by 6 bases, with 12 bases between them. The CDR3 is 14 residues long. Germline CDR1 and CDR2: SGHRS and YFSETQ. This chain's CDR3 is CASSLGILVKTQYF. CDR3 DNA sequence: TGCGCCAGCAGCTTGGGGATATTGGTAAAGACCCAGTACTTC.

Only a few counts were recorded for this clonotype. The chain employs TRBV5-1 and TRBJ2-1; 11 positions match TRBD1. Germline CDR1 and CDR2: SGHRS and YFSETQ. The CDR3 totals 15 residues. After removal of 4 bases from V and 4 bases from J, the junction contained 4 bases not matched to a gene. The CDR3, as DNA: TGCGCCAGCAGCCACGGGACAGGGGGGTACAATGAGCAGTTCTTC. Protein: CASSHGTGGYNEQFF.